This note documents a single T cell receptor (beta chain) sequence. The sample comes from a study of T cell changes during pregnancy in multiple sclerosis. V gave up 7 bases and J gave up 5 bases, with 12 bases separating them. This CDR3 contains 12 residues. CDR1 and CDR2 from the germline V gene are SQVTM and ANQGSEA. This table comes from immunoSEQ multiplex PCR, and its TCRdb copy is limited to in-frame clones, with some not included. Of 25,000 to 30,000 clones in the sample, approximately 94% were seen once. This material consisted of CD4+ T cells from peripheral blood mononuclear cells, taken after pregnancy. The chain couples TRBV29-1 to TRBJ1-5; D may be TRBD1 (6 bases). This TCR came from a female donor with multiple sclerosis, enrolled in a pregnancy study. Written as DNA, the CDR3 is TGCAGCGCAAGGGACACCGATCAGCCCCAGCATTTT. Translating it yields CSARDTDQPQHF.